The 15 T cell receptor beta chains below all came from one sample that was sequenced in a study of shared T cell receptors in the human thymus. Using immunoSEQ multiplex PCR, the repertoire was profiled, and TCRdb retains in-frame clones only, with some absent. The sample yields 500,000 to 550,000 clones, more than 75% seen once. The same sample was also used in a study of human thymus T cells.

The sequenced sample consisted of thymocytes. The receptors originated from a boy less than two years old with a congenital heart defect.

The chain has TRBV11-3 and TRBJ2-7; possibly TRBD1 for D (6 bases). V lost 5 bases and J 3 bases, leaving 14 bases between the germline ends. The germline V gene encodes CDR1 SGHNT and CDR2 YENEEA. This CDR3 spans 14 amino acids. CDR3 region: CASSPRTRGYEQYF. The CDR3, as DNA: TGTGCCAGCAGCCCCAGAACCAGGGGCTACGAGCAGTACTTC.

V is TRBV7-8 and J is TRBJ2-6; 14 positions match TRBD2. V lost 5 bases and J lost 4; bases outside the gene matches: 7. Germline CDR1 is SGHVS and CDR2 is FQNEAQ. The CDR3 runs 18 residues. The CDR3 reads CASSPRLAGGDGANVLTF. DNA of the CDR3: TGTGCCAGCAGCCCAAGACTAGCGGGAGGGGACGGGGCCAACGTCCTGACTTTC. The full variable domain, with the rest looked up from reference TRBV7-8 and TRBJ2-6, is GAGVSQSPRYKVAKRGQDVALRCDPISGHVSLFWYQQALGQGPEFLTYFQNEAQLDKSGLPSDRFFAERPEGSVSTLKIQRTQQEDSAVYLCASSPRLAGGDGANVLTFGAGSRLTVL.

This chain links TRBV5-1 with TRBJ2-5; maybe TRBD2 (5 bases). V lost 7 bases, J lost 7 bases, and 17 bases lay in between. CDR1 SGHRS and CDR2 YFSETQ come from the germline V gene. The CDR3 runs 13 residues. The CDR3 protein is CASQALQRGTQYF. The CDR3 DNA is TGCGCCAGCCAAGCGCTTCAACGGGGGACCCAGTACTTC.

This clone has a single count. The chain joins TRBV4-1 to TRBJ2-1; D is possibly TRBD2 (6 bases). Trimming cost V 0 bases and J 9 bases, with 18 bases left between them. From germline, CDR1 is MGHRA and CDR2 YSYEKL. The CDR3 sequence is 16 residues long. CDR3 coding DNA: TGCGCCAGCAGCCAAGATATCTCCGGGATCGGGGGTGAGCAGTTCTTC. Translation: CASSQDISGIGGEQFF.

This chain links TRBV5-6 with TRBJ2-7; a possible D gene is TRBD2 (6 bases). Per the germline V gene, CDR1 is SGHDT and CDR2 is YYEEEE. Trimming removed 4 bases at V and 0 bases at J, with 14 bases between. The CDR3 length is 15 residues. Here the CDR3 reads CASSIGGTGSYEQYF. The DNA of the CDR3 is TGTGCCAGCAGCATCGGAGGGACTGGCTCCTACGAGCAGTACTTC.

The V and J genes are TRBV4-2 and TRBJ2-2; weak D call: TRBD2 (5 bases). The CDR3 has 17 residues. V was pared by 2 bases and J by 6 bases, with 19 bases between. Germline V CDR1 and CDR2: LGHNA, YNFKEQ. DNA for the CDR3: TGTGCCAGCAGCCAACCCATGGGGTCGGGGTCGGCCGGGGAGCTGTTTTTT. Translated: CASSQPMGSGSAGELFF.

The rearrangement joins TRBV4-3 to TRBJ2-2, with 11 bases fitting TRBD2. Germline CDR1 reads LGHNA; CDR2 reads YSLEER. The CDR3 covers 19 residues. Germline trimming cut 1 base from V and 4 bases from J; bases unmatched to any gene: 11. The CDR3 DNA follows: TGCGCCAGCAGCCAAGTTTCCGTAGCGGGAGGGTCCGGCACCGGGGAGCTGTTTTTT. The encoded protein is CASSQVSVAGGSGTGELFF.

This rearrangement joins TRBV30 to TRBJ2-1, with a possible D match to TRBD2 (6 bases). Germline V gene data show CDR1 as GTSNPN and CDR2 as SVGIG (reference sequence). Deletions cut 8 bases from V and 5 bases from J, with 28 bases between. The CDR3 sequence is 17 residues long. Here the CDR3 reads CARALGRGGNSDNEQFF. CDR3 nucleotide sequence: TGTGCCCGCGCATTGGGGCGTGGCGGGAACAGCGACAATGAGCAGTTCTTC.

The chain carries TRBV28 and TRBJ1-1; unclear D gene. The CDR3 has 16 residues. CDR1 and CDR2 from the germline V gene are MDHEN and SYDVKM. The V and J ends lost 2 bases and 0 bases respectively, with 13 bases between them. DNA of the CDR3: TGTGCCAGCAGTTTAAGGGCCTTCGGGATGAACACTGAAGCTTTCTTT. It translates to CASSLRAFGMNTEAFF.

This clone was counted a few times. The rearrangement links TRBV27 to TRBJ2-3; D is perhaps TRBD2 (6 bases). Per germline, CDR1 MNHEY and CDR2 SMNVEV (reference sequence). The CDR3 spans 15 residues. Trimming removed 6 bases at V and 2 bases at J, with 15 bases between. The DNA for the CDR3 is TGTGCCAGCAGCCATAGACGGGACTTCACAGATACGCAGTATTTT. Amino acids: CASSHRRDFTDTQYF.

The chain combines TRBV18 with TRBJ2-2; a possible D gene is TRBD1 (6 bases). This CDR3 is 17 amino acids long. Trimming removed 3 bases at V and 4 bases at J, with 18 bases between. The V gene's germline CDR1 is KGHSH and CDR2 LQKENI. DNA for the CDR3: TGTGCCAGCTCACCGCCTATTTGGGGACACCTCACCGGGGAGCTGTTTTTT. Residues: CASSPPIWGHLTGELFF.

The CDR3 DNA reads as TGTGCCAGCAGTCCCCGGACTAGCGGGAGGGCCCCAGATACGCAGTATTTT. Its protein product is CASSPRTSGRAPDTQYF. This chain uses TRBV27 with TRBJ2-3; 15 bases are shared with TRBD2. The germline CDR1 and CDR2 sequences are MNHEY and SMNVEV (reference sequence). V dropped 5 bases and J dropped 4; count of bases not matched to a gene: 7. The CDR3 runs 17 residues.

V usage is TRBV28 and J usage is TRBJ1-5, with 7 bases that match TRBD1. The V gene's germline CDR1 is MDHEN and CDR2 SYDVKM. V shed 3 bases and J 2 bases; nucleotides not matched to a gene: 4. This CDR3 is built from 15 residues. As DNA, the CDR3 is TGTGCCAGCAGTTTGACAGGGCCTCGCAATCAGCCCCAGCATTTT. This gives the protein CASSLTGPRNQPQHF. The variable domain in full, with the rest retrieved from reference TRBV28 and TRBJ1-5, is DVKVTQSSRYLVKRTGEKVFLECVQDMDHENMFWYRQDPGLGLRLIYFSYDVKMKEKGDIPEGYSVSREKKERFSLILESASTNQTSMYLCASSLTGPRNQPQHFGDGTRLSIL.

The rearrangement joins TRBV30 to TRBJ2-6, with 11 bases matching TRBD2. Germline CDR1 GTSNPN, CDR2 SVGIG (reference sequence). CDR3 length: 18 amino acids. The V and J ends lost 5 bases and 0 bases, in that order; junction bases with no gene match: 9. CDR3 DNA sequence: TGTGCCTGGGGACGACTAGCGGGACTAGGCTCTGGGGCCAACGTCCTGACTTTC. As protein: CAWGRLAGLGSGANVLTF.

The chain carries TRBV4-2 and TRBJ2-1; 7 nucleotides align to TRBD2. The CDR3 length is 18 residues. Trimming removed 0 bases from V and 4 bases from J; junction bases left unmatched: 12. Germline V gene sequence: CDR1 LGHNA, CDR2 YNFKEQ. The CDR3 loop is CASSQDPGREPFYNEQFF. The DNA for the CDR3 is TGTGCCAGCAGCCAAGATCCCGGGCGGGAGCCCTTTTACAATGAGCAGTTCTTC.